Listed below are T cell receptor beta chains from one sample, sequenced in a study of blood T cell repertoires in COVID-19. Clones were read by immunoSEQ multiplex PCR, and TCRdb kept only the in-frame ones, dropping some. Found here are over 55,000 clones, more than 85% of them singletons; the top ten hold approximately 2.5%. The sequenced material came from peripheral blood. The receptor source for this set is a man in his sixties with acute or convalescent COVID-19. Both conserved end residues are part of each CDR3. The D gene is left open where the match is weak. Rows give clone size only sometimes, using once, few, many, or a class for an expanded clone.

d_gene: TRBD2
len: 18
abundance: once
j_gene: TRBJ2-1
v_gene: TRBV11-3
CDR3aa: CASSKHYGLAGEGNEQFF
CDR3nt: TGTGCCAGCAGCAAACATTATGGGCTAGCGGGAGAGGGTAATGAGCAGTTCTTC

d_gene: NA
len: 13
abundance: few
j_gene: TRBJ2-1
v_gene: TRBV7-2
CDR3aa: CASRKNRDDEQFF
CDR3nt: TGTGCCAGCAGGAAGAACAGGGATGATGAGCAGTTCTTC

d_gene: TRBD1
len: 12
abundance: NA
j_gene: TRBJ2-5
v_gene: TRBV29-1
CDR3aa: CSVDRGRETQYF
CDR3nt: TGCAGCGTGGACAGGGGGCGAGAGACCCAGTACTTC

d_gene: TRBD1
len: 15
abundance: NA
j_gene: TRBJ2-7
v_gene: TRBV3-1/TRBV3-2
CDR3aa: CASSRPRDRAYEQYF
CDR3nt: TGTGCCAGCAGCCGCCCCCGGGACAGGGCCTACGAGCAGTACTTC

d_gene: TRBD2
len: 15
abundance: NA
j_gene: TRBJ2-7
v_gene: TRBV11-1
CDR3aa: CASSPPVSGRVEQYF
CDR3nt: TGTGCCAGCAGCCCCCCAGTTAGCGGGAGAGTCGAGCAGTACTTC

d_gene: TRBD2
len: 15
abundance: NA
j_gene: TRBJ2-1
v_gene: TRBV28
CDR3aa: CASSETSGSYNEQFF
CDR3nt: TGTGCCAGCAGTGAGACTAGCGGCTCCTACAATGAGCAGTTCTTC

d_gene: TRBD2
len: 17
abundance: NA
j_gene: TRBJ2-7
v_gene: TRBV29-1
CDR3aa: CSVVGRPGLAVSYEQYF
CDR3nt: TGCAGCGTTGTTGGGCGGCCGGGACTAGCGGTCTCCTACGAGCAGTACTTC

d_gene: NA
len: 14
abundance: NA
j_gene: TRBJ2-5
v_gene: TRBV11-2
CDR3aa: CASSLRGGGETQYF
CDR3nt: TGTGCCAGCAGCTTGCGCGGGGGCGGCGAGACCCAGTACTTC

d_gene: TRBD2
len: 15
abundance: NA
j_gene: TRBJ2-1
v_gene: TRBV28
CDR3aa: CASSYGSGSYNEQFF
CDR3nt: TGTGCCAGCTCTTACGGTAGCGGGAGTTACAATGAGCAGTTCTTC

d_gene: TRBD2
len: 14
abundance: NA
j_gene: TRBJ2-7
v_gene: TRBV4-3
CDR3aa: CASSQEGGSYEQYF
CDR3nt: TGCGCCAGCAGCCAAGAAGGCGGGAGCTACGAGCAGTACTTC

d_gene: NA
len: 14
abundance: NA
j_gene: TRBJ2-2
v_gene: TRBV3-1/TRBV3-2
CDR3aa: CASSSGLSTGELFF
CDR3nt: TGTGCCAGCAGCTCGGGACTTTCCACCGGGGAGCTGTTTTTT

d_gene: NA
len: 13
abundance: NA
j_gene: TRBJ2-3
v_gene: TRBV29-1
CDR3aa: CSVVSDSTDTQYF
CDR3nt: TGCAGCGTTGTCAGTGATAGCACAGATACGCAGTATTTT

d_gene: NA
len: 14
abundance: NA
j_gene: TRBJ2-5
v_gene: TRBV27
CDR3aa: CASSPYDNQETQYF
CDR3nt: TGTGCCAGCAGTCCCTATGATAACCAAGAGACCCAGTACTTC

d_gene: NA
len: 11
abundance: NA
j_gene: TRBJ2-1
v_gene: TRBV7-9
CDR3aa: CASTIDNEQFF
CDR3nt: TGTGCCAGCACCATCGACAATGAGCAGTTCTTC

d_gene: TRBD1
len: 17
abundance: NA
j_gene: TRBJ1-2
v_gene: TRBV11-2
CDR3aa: CASSLNFEGTGGDGYTF
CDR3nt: TGTGCCAGCAGCTTAAATTTTGAGGGTACAGGGGGGGATGGCTACACCTTC

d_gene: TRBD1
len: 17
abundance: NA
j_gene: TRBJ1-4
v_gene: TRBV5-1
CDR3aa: CASNTGGAWGGDEKLFF
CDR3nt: TGCGCCAGCAACACAGGGGGCGCGTGGGGAGGGGATGAAAAACTGTTTTTT

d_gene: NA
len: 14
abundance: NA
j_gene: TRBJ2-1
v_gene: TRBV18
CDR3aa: CASSPGRGVDEQFF
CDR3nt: TGTGCCAGCTCACCGGGTCGAGGAGTGGATGAGCAGTTCTTC

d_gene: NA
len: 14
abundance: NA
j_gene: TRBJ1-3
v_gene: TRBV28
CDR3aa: CASSSWASGNTIYF
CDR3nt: TGTGCCAGCAGCTCCTGGGCGTCTGGAAACACCATATATTTT

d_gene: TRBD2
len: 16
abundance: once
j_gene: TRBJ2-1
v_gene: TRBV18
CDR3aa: CASSSLAGGAYNEQFF
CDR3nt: TGTGCCAGCTCATCTTTAGCGGGAGGGGCCTACAATGAGCAGTTCTTC

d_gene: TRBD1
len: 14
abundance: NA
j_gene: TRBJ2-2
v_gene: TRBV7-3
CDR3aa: CASRETGGTGELFF
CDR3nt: TGTGCCAGCAGAGAAACAGGGGGCACCGGGGAGCTGTTTTTT

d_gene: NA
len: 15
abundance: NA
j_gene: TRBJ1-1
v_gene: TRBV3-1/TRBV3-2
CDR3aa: CASSLRTAMNTEAFF
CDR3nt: TGTGCCAGCAGCCTCAGGACAGCCATGAACACTGAAGCTTTCTTT

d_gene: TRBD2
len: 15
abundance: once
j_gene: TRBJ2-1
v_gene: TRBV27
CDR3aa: CASAAGGRALNEQFF
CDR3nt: TGTGCCAGCGCGGCGGGCGGGAGGGCCCTGAATGAGCAGTTCTTC

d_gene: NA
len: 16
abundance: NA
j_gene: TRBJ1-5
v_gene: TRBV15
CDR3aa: CATSSPGGQEDQPQHF
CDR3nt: TGTGCCACCAGCAGTCCAGGAGGGCAGGAGGATCAGCCCCAGCATTTT

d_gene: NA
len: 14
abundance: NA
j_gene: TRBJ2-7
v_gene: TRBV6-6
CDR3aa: CASSYSLRGYEQYF
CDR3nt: TGTGCCAGCAGTTACTCTCTGCGGGGCTACGAGCAGTACTTC

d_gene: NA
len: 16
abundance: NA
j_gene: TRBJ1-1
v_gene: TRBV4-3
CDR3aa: CASSHQVRGMNTEAFF
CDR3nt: TGCGCCAGCAGCCACCAAGTTAGGGGGATGAACACTGAAGCTTTCTTT

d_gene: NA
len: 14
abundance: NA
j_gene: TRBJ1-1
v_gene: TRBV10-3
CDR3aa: CAIRGDFSNTEAFF
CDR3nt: TGTGCCATCCGGGGGGACTTCTCGAACACTGAAGCTTTCTTT

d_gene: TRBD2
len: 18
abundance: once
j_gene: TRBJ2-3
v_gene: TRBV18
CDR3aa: CASSPLGAAGGSTDTQYF
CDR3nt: TGTGCCAGCTCACCACTAGGAGCAGCGGGAGGGTCGACAGATACGCAGTATTTT

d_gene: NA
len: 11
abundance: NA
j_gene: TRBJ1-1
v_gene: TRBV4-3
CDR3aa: CASSQKNRAFF
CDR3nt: TGCGCCAGCAGCCAGAAGAACAGGGCTTTCTTT

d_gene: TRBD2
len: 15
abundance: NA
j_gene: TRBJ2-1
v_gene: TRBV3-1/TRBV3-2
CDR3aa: CASSRTSGRGNEQFF
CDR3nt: TGTGCCAGCAGCCGGACTAGCGGGAGGGGGAATGAGCAGTTCTTC

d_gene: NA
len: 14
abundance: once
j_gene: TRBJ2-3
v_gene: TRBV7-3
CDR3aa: CASSLTGAADTQYF
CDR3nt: TGTGCCAGCAGCTTAACAGGGGCCGCAGATACGCAGTATTTT